Below, 11 T cell receptor beta chains from the same sample are listed, as sequenced in a study of cytomegalovirus exposure and HLA in healthy donors. It was with 60 Vbeta and 13 Jbeta primers that the PCR ran. Method: immunoSEQ multiplex PCR; TCRdb's copy keeps in-frame clones and lacks some. The repertoire has about 150,000 clones, 55% to 70% of them found once; the top ten carry around 7.1%. Specimen: PBMCs. The receptors were gathered from a woman aged 55-75 years in good health and CMV-seropositive.

The gene calls are TRBV18 and TRBJ1-1; D is perhaps TRBD1 (5 bases). Germline V lookup: CDR1 KGHSH, CDR2 LQKENI. CDR3 length: 15 amino acids. Trimming cost V 0 bases and J 4 bases, with 12 bases left between them. The CDR3 protein is CASSPPAGRATEAFF. The CDR3 DNA reads TGTGCCAGCTCACCACCGGCAGGGAGGGCCACTGAAGCTTTCTTT.

The chain employs TRBV5-4 and TRBJ2-7, with 7 bases fitting TRBD1. Germline CDR1 is SGHNT and CDR2 is YYREEE (reference sequence). The CDR3 length is 13 residues. After removal of 3 bases from V and 2 bases from J, the junction contained 2 bases not matched to a gene. DNA of the CDR3: TGTGCCAGCAGCTACAGGGGCCCCTACGAGCAGTACTTC. Its translation: CASSYRGPYEQYF.

This clone was detected only a few times. The rearrangement joins TRBV11-3 to TRBJ2-3; a weak D match, TRBD1 (6 bases). V dropped 5 bases and J dropped 8 bases, with 11 bases sitting between them. The CDR3 is 12 amino acids. Germline lookup yields CDR1 SGHNT and CDR2 YENEEA. The CDR3 loop reads CASSLQGSTQYF. DNA of the CDR3: TGTGCCAGCAGCCTTCAGGGGAGTACGCAGTATTTT.

The J gene is TRBJ1-1, the V gene TRBV28; 7 bases map to TRBD1. The J segment lost 1 base and the V segment lost 7 bases, leaving 6 bases of the junction unmatched. Germline V gene data show CDR1 as MDHEN and CDR2 as SYDVKM. This CDR3 is built from 14 residues. CDR3 region: CASNKGAGNTEAFF. CDR3 nucleotides: TGTGCCAGCAACAAGGGGGCTGGGAACACTGAAGCTTTCTTT.

This chain links TRBV6-5 with TRBJ2-7; tentative D call: TRBD1 (6 bases). Germline CDR1 is MNHEY and CDR2 is SVGAGI. The CDR3 is 13 amino acids. The germline V and J ends were trimmed by 11 bases and 1 base, with 15 bases remaining between them. The chain's CDR3 is CAVRKTGSYEQYF. Written as DNA, the CDR3 is TGTGCCGTCCGCAAGACAGGTTCCTACGAGCAGTACTTC.

This chain links TRBV4-3 with TRBJ2-1, with D unresolved. The CDR3 has 13 residues. Trimming took 3 bases from V and 1 from J, leaving 4 bases between them. Germline V gene lookup returns CDR1 LGHNA and CDR2 YSLEER. In nucleotides, the CDR3 is TGCGCCAGCAGCCATACTTCCTACAATGAGCAGTTCTTC. Translating it yields CASSHTSYNEQFF.

This chain joins TRBV7-9 and TRBJ2-7, with D hard to call. The CDR3 totals 13 residues. Germline-derived CDR1 and CDR2 are SEHNR and FQNEAQ (reference sequence). Trimming stripped 5 bases from V and 6 bases from J, with 14 bases between. CDR3 coding DNA: TGTGCCAGCAGCGAAGATCTGGCCTCCGAGCAGTACTTC. Its protein is CASSEDLASEQYF.

The chain combines TRBV9 with TRBJ1-2; D might be TRBD1 (5 bases). Trimming took off 4 bases at V and 4 bases at J, with 14 bases between the two ends. CDR3 length: 14 residues. CDR1 and CDR2 from the germline V gene are SGDLS and YYNGEE. The CDR3 reads CASSLTDNTYGYTF. CDR3 in DNA: TGTGCCAGCAGCCTGACGGACAATACCTATGGCTACACCTTC.

The J gene is TRBJ1-1, the V gene TRBV28; 8 bases fit TRBD1. The CDR3 spans 15 residues. With 6 bases clipped from V and 9 bases from J, the junction kept 15 bases outside the gene matches. The germline V gene has CDR1 MDHEN and CDR2 SYDVKM. CDR3 region: CASSKNRAGDRKAFF. The CDR3 DNA follows: TGTGCCAGCAGCAAAAACAGGGCGGGGGACAGGAAAGCTTTCTTT.

The rearrangement links TRBV7-6 to TRBJ2-3, with TRBD2 matching over 13 bases. The CDR3 sequence is 17 residues long. Germline V lookup: CDR1 SGHVS, CDR2 FNYEAQ. V shed 4 bases, J shed 0 bases, and the junction held 4 bases outside the gene matches. In DNA form, the CDR3 reads TGTGCCAGCAGCTCGGGACTAGCGGGAACTAGCACAGATACGCAGTATTTT. It encodes CASSSGLAGTSTDTQYF.

V is TRBV6-5 and J is TRBJ2-3; 7 bases fit TRBD2. Germline-derived CDR1 and CDR2 are MNHEY and SVGAGI. The CDR3 extends over 14 amino acids. The V and J ends lost 0 bases and 6 bases, in that order; junction bases with no gene match: 3. DNA for the CDR3: TGTGCCAGCAGTTACTCGGGAGGGGTTGATACGCAGTATTTT. This translates into CASSYSGGVDTQYF.